Below, one T cell receptor (beta chain) is given with its context. V lost 0 bases to trimming and J lost 4 bases, with 10 bases between them. CDR1 MNHEY and CDR2 SVGAGI come from the germline V gene. There are 14 residues in the CDR3. The data originate from a study of radiation and T cells in renal cell carcinoma. Time point meaning: blood 4 weeks post-SBRT, at nephrectomy. Sample treatment: 15 Gy SBRT to primary tumor, nephrectomy 4 weeks later. Nephrectomy followed 15 Gy stereotactic body radiation by 4 weeks. Assay used: immunoSEQ multiplex PCR; TCRdb lists only in-frame clones, some missing. Here the sample spans 40,000 to 50,000 clones, over 80% being singletons.

This TCR derives from a woman aged 65 to 85 with renal cell carcinoma. V usage is TRBV6-5 and J usage is TRBJ2-7, with TRBD1 as a possible D gene (6 bases). Material: blood, obtained from a patient whose treatment included radiotherapy and nephrectomy. CDR3 region: CASSYSSGEYEQYF. The DNA for the CDR3 is TGTGCCAGCAGTTACTCCTCAGGGGAGTACGAGCAGTACTTC.